This T cell receptor (beta chain) was captured by sequencing in a study of blood T cells in healthy people across ages. The second PCR ran about 6 to 11 cycles with a sample-barcoded 5' primer and J-beta primers. Every cDNA molecule carried a tag from a template-switch adaptor bearing 12 random nucleotides. TCRdb called the 5' RACE reads again in MiXCR, with one record for every CDR3 protein. The sample yields 950,000 to 1,200,000 distinct CDR3 sequences, around two fifths seen once. In its sample, this clonotype was seen a few times. Antigen specificity is unknown. Germline assignment: CDR1 DFQATT and CDR2 SNEGSKA (reference sequence). The CDR3 length is 13 residues. V was pared by 3 bases and J by 2 bases, with 10 bases between. Isolation yielded PBMCs, at least 6 million per sample, in every case. Per sample, extraction of total RNA gave at least 5 micrograms in every case. General study results and limits: In long-lived donors, naive CD4+ cell counts and diversity exceeded those of aged donors.

This TCR came from a man between 18 and 35 years old in good health. Sequencing was carried out using blood. This sequence joins TRBV20-1 and TRBJ2-5; unclear D gene. The DNA for the CDR3 is TGCAGTGCTAGGGTTATTGGGCAAGAGACCCAGTACTTC. Amino acid sequence: CSARVIGQETQYF.